This T cell receptor beta chain was captured in a study of blood T cell repertoires in COVID-19 (dated by TCRdb to 2019 to 2021). Looking at the study overall: The collaborator samples originated in the United States, Italy and Spain and spanned the acute and convalescent phases of COVID-19. A freely available public database, intended as a resource for researchers studying the immune response to SARS-CoV-2, is where the repertoires were released. HLA class I and class II types, where available, came from metadata supplied by the sample provider rather than from assay-based typing. Sample metadata almost always included a de-identified subject ID, COVID-19 status, age in years and sex. Samples were obtained from the ongoing ImmuneRACE study (first 160 participants) and from some 1,300 subjects provided by 6 global collaborators. The material from the prospective study consisted of cDNA or gDNA derived from T cells, B-cell-depleted T cells, or PBMCs. The dataset comprised deeply sampled blood TCRbeta repertoires from subjects exposed to, actively infected with, or recovered from COVID-19. Study-level results and caveats: The quantity of clinical and demographic metadata differed by source and by participant and was supplied without curation.

TCRbeta CDR3 regions were amplified from genomic DNA by means of the immunoSEQ Assay, a bias-controlled multiplex PCR. The authors' analysis ran thus. The number of nucleated cells in each sample was estimated by amplification of reference gene primers within the assay. To quantify the absolute abundance of each unique TCRbeta CDR3 rearrangement, sequence reads were collapsed and filtered. For each sample, productive Simpson clonality was calculated as the square root of Simpson's diversity index over productive rearrangements. The source is immuneACCESS, and TCRdb retained only in-frame sequences with V and J called. Part of the clones is not carried over; for the studies checked, unresolved V genes explain less than half of this, and the remainder is unexplained. The V and J calls and clone size were taken over from that table, and D and trimming were inferred from the DNA. This sample is represented by about 140,000 clones; approximately 78% of them were singletons. The ten most abundant clones make up around 4% of the sample.

Whole blood was collected in K2EDTA tubes by collaborating institutions according to the institutions' own protocols. For TCRbeta analysis, collaborators shipped samples as frozen whole blood, isolated PBMCs, or DNA extracted from either of those sample types. A note on this clone: Its antigen is still unknown. It has no much larger one-base neighbor in the sample; base qualities were not kept.

As encoded in the germline V gene, CDR1 is SGHRS while CDR2 is YFSETQ. V and J are truncated by 1 base and 2 bases respectively, leaving an intervening sequence of 8 bases. The CDR3, cysteine through phenylalanine, is 14 amino acids long. The sequence is cut down to CDR3 DNA, 42 bases in frame from base 1. The sequenced sample was peripheral blood. The sequence joins TRBV5-1 to TRBJ2-3; the D gene is not confidently resolved. The TCR comes from a woman aged 80 or over with acute or convalescent COVID-19. The DNA reads as follows: TGCGCCAGCAGCTTGCACAGTAACACAGATACGCAGTATTTT. This codes for CASSLHSNTDTQYF. With the portions outside the CDR3 filled from the reference TRBV5-1 and TRBJ2-3 genes, the complete variable region becomes KAGVTQTPRYLIKTRGQQVTLSCSPISGHRSVSWYQQTPGQGLQFLFEYFSETQRNKGNFPGRFSGRQFSNSRSEMNVSTLELGDSALYLCASSLHSNTDTQYFGPGTRLTVL.